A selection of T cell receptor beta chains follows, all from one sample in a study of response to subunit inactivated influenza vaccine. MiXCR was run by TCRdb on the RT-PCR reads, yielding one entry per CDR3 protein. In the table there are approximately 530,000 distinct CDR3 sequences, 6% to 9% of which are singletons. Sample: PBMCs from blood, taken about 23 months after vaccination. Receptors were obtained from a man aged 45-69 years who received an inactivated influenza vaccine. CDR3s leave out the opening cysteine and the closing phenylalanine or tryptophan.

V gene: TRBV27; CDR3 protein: ACWTRDTPYEQY
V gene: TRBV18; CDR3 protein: ASSPLTGGQETQY
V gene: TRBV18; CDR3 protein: ASSPGTRYEQF
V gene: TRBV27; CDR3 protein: ASGNRDRASPLH
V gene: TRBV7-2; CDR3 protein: ASSLYRHGELF
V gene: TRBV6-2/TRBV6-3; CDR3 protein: ASSYDRWMNTEAF
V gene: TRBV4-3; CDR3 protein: ASSPTSGRRATQY
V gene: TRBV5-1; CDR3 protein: ASSLVALNTGELF
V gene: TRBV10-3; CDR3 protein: AISEGTSGIVSYNEQF
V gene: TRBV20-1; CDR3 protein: SARWGQETQY
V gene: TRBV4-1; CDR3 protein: ASSRNPGVEQY
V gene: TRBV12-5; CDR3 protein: ASGLVLSAQFTGELF
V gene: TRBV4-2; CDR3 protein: ASSQEDSGGSYNEQF
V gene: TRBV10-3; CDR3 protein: AISTTVGQGAIGELF
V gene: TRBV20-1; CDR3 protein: SAIDRVENTIY
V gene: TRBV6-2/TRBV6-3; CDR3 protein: ASRNRGLSYEQY
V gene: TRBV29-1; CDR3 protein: SVVYPGSPRQETQY
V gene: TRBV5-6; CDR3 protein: ASSPRPYPTPYGYT
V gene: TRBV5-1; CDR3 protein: ASSPADRAYEQF
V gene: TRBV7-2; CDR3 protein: ASSKPSGTQY
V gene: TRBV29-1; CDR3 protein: RVEISTKNIQY
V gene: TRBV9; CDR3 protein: ASSLRRSSPLH
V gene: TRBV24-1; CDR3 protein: ATSDPGQAEKLF
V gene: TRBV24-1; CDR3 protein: ATTTGNTGELF
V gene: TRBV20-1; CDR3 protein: SAKLTGRSYEQY
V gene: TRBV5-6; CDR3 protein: ASSRYLAGDSYEQY